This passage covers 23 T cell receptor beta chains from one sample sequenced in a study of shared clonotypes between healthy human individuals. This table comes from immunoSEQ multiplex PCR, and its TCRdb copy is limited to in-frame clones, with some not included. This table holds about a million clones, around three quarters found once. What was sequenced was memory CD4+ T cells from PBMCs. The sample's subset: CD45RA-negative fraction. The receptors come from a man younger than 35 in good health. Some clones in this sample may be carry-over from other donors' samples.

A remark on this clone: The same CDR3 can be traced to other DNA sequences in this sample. CDR3 DNA sequence: TGTGCCAGCAGTGAGGGCAGGTTCTCTGGGGCCAACGTCCTGACTTTC. This encodes CASSEGRFSGANVLTF. The rearrangement uses TRBV2 and TRBJ2-6; no firm D call. This CDR3 region has 16 residues. V was shortened by 3 bases and J by 0 bases, with 9 bases between the two germline ends. The germline gives CDR1 SNHLY, CDR2 FYNNEI.

CDR3 in amino acids: CASSERRRGTWTSGSSYEQYF. CDR3 DNA sequence: TGTGCCAGCAGTGAAAGAAGACGGGGTACATGGACTAGCGGCTCTTCCTACGAGCAGTACTTC. The J gene is TRBJ2-7, the V gene TRBV6-1, with TRBD2 matching 10 bases. The CDR3 is 21 amino acids. V shed 2 bases, J shed 1 base, and the junction held 20 bases outside the gene matches. The germline CDR1 and CDR2 sequences are MNHNS and SASEGT.

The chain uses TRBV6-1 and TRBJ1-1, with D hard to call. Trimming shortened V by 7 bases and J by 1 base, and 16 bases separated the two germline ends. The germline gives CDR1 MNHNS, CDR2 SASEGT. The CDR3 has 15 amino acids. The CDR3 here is CASTARLTGNTEAFF. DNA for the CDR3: TGTGCCAGCACGGCTCGACTGACGGGGAACACTGAAGCTTTCTTT.

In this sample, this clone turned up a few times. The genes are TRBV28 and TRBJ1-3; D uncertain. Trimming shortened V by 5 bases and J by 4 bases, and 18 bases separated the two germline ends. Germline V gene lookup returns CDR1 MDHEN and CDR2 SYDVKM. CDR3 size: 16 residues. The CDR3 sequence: CASSRWHIRPGNTIYF. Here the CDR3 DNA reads TGTGCCAGCAGTCGTTGGCACATTCGGCCGGGAAACACCATATATTTT.

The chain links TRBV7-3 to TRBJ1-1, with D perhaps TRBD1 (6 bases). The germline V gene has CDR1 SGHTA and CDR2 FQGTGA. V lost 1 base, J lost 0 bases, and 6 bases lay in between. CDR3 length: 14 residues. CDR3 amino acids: CASSLRTVNTEAFF. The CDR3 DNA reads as TGTGCCAGCAGCTTAAGGACAGTGAACACTGAAGCTTTCTTT.

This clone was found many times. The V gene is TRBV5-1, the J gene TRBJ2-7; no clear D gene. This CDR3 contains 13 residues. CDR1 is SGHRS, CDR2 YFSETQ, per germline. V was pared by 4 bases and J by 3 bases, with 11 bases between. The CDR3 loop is CASSLDKYYEQYF. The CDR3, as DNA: TGCGCCAGCAGCCTCGACAAGTACTACGAGCAGTACTTC.

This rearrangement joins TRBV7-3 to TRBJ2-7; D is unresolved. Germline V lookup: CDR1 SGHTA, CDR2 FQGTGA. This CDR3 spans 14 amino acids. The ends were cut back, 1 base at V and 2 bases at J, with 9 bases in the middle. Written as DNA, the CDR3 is TGTGCCAGCAGCTTAAGCGCGCACACCTACGAGCAGTACTTC. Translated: CASSLSAHTYEQYF.

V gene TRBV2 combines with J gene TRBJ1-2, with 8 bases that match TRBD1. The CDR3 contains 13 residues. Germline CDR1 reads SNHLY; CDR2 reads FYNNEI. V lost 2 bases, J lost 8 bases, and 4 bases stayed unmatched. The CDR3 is CASSEPGGWGYTF. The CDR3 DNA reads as TGTGCCAGCAGTGAACCAGGGGGCTGGGGCTACACCTTC.

The chain's CDR3 is CASSQAWRGSSYEQYF. The CDR3 bases are TGTGCCAGCAGCCAAGCCTGGCGGGGGAGCTCCTACGAGCAGTACTTC. V and J are TRBV4-2 and TRBJ2-7; 7 bases agree with TRBD2. Germline trimming cut 1 base from V and 0 bases from J; bases unmatched to any gene: 6. Germline assignment: CDR1 LGHNA and CDR2 YNFKEQ. The CDR3 length is 16 residues.

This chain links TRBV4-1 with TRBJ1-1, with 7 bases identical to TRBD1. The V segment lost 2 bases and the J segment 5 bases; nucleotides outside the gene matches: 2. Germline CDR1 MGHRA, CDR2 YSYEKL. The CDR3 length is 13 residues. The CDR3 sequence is CASSQMTGTEAFF. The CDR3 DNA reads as TGCGCCAGCAGCCAAATGACAGGGACTGAAGCTTTCTTT.

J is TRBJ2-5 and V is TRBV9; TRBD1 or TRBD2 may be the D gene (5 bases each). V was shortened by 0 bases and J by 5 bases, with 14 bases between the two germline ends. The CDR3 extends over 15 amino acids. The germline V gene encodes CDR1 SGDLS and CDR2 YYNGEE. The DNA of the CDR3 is TGTGCCAGCAGCGTAGGGCTTACTGGGGGTGAGACCCAGTACTTC. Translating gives CASSVGLTGGETQYF.

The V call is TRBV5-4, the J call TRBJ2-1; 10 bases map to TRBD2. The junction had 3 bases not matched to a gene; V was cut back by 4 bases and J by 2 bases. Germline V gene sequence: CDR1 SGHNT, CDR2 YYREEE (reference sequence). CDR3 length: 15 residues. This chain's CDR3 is CASSVGTSAYNEQFF. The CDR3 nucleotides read TGTGCCAGCAGCGTCGGGACTAGCGCCTACAATGAGCAGTTCTTC.

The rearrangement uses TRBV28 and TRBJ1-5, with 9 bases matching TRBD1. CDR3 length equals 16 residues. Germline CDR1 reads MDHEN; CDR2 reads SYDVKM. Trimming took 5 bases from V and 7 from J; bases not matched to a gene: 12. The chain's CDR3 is CASSEGGQGKGQPQHF. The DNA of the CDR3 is TGTGCCAGCAGTGAGGGGGGACAGGGAAAGGGGCAGCCCCAGCATTTT.

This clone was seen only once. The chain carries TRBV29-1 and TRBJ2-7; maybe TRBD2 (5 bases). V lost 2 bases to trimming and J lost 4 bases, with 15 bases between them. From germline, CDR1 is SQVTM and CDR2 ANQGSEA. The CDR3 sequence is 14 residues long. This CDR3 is CSVERRAGDYEQYF. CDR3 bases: TGCAGCGTTGAACGGCGTGCCGGGGATTACGAGCAGTACTTC.

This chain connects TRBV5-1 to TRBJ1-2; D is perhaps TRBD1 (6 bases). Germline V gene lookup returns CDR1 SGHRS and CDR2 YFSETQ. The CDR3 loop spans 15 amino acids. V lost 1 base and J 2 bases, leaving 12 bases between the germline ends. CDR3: CASSLTAGANYGYTF. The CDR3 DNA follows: TGCGCCAGCAGCTTGACGGCAGGGGCGAACTATGGCTACACCTTC.

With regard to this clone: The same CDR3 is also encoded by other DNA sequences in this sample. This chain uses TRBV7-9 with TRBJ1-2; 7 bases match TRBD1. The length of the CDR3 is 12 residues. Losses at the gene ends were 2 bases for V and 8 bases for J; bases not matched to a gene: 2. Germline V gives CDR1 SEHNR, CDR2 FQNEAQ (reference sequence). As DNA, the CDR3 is TGTGCCAGCAGCTTAACAGGGGACGGCTACACCTTC. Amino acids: CASSLTGDGYTF. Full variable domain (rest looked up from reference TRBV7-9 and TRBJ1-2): DTGVSQNPRHKITKRGQNVTFRCDPISEHNRLYWYRQTLGQGPEFLTYFQNEAQLEKSRLLSDRFSAERPKGSFSTLEIQRTEQGDSAMYLCASSLTGDGYTFGSGTRLTVV.

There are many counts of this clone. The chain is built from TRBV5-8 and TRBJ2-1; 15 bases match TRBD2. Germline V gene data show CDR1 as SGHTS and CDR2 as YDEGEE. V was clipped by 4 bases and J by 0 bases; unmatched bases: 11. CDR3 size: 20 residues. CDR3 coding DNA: TGTGCCAGCAGCCTCGTGCTGGGACTAGCGGGAGGACCCTCCTACAATGAGCAGTTCTTC. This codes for CASSLVLGLAGGPSYNEQFF.

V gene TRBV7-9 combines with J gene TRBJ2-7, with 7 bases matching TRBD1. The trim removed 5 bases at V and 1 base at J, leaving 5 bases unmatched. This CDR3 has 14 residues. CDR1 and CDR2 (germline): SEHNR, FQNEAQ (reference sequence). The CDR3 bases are TGTGCCAGCAGCAAGGGACAGAGTTCCTACGAGCAGTACTTC. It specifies CASSKGQSSYEQYF. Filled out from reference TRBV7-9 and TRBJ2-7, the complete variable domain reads DTGVSQNPRHKITKRGQNVTFRCDPISEHNRLYWYRQTLGQGPEFLTYFQNEAQLEKSRLLSDRFSAERPKGSFSTLEIQRTEQGDSAMYLCASSKGQSSYEQYFGPGTRLTVT.

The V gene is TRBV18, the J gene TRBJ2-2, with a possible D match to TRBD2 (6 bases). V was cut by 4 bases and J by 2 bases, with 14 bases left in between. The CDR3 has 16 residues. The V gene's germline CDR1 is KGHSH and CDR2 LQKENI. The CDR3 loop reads CASSLQLAENTGELFF. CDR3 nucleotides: TGTGCCAGCTCACTTCAACTAGCAGAAAACACCGGGGAGCTGTTTTTT. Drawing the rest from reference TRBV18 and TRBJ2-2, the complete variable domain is NAGVMQNPRHLVRRRGQEARLRCSPMKGHSHVYWYRQLPEEGLKFMVYLQKENIIDESGMPKERFSAEFPKEGPSILRIQQVVRGDSAAYFCASSLQLAENTGELFFGEGSRLTVL.

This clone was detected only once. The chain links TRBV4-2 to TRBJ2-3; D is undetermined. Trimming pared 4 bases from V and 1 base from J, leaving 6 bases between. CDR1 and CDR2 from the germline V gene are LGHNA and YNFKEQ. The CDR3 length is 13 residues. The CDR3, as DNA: TGTGCCAGCAGCCGTGGGGGCACAGATACGCAGTATTTT. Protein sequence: CASSRGGTDTQYF.

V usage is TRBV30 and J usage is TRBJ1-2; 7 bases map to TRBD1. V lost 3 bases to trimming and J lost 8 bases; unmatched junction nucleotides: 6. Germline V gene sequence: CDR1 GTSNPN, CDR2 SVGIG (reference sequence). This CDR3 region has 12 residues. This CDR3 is CAWRGDSKGYTF. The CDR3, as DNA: TGTGCCTGGAGGGGGGACAGCAAGGGCTACACCTTC.

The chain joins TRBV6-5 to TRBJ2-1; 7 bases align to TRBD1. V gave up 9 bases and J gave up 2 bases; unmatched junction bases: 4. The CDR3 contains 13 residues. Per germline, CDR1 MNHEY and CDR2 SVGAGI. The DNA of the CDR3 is TGTGCCAGTTCGGGACAGACCTACAATGAGCAGTTCTTC. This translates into CASSGQTYNEQFF.

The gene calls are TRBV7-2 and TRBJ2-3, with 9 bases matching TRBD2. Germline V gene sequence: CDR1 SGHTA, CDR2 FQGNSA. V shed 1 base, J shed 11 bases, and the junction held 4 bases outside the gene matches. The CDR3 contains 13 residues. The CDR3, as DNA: TGTGCCAGCAGCTTAGATGCGGGAGGGAGGCAGTATTTT. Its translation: CASSLDAGGRQYF.